The present TCR beta chain was sequenced within a study of identical twins. Study results and caveats: Recombination models fit unrelated individuals' TCR alpha sharing but underestimated twins'.

TCRdb used MiXCR to reprocess the 5' RACE reads, holding one entry per CDR3 protein. The sample consists of roughly 750,000 distinct CDR3 sequences, around 20% of them appearing once. Worth noting for this clonotype: Its antigen is unidentified.

These data also featured in a second study, about T cells expressing NK-cell markers. Per that paper: The eight sequenced donors comprised seven who were HCMV-seropositive and one who was seronegative.

Specimen: PBMCs. This receptor was identified in a woman between 18 and 29 years old in good health.

Here the CDR3 reads CASSHITSGGANYEQYF. In DNA, the CDR3 is TGTGCCAGCAGCCATATCACTTCAGGGGGCGCAAACTACGAGCAGTACTTC. The gene calls are TRBV7-9 and TRBJ2-7; the match to TRBD1 covers 8 bases. The CDR3 sequence is 17 residues long. With 5 bases clipped from V and 3 bases from J, the junction kept 15 bases outside the gene matches. The germline V gene encodes CDR1 SEHNR and CDR2 FQNEAQ (reference sequence).